The 2 T cell receptor beta chains below come from one sample, sequenced in a study of CD4 T cell repertoires in COVID-19. Method: immunoSEQ multiplex PCR; TCRdb's copy keeps in-frame clones and lacks some. This sample has 60,000 to 90,000 clones, with roughly four fifths found just once. The sample here was CD4+ T cells from peripheral blood, taken after recovery from COVID-19. The receptor source for this set is a human donor who had COVID-19.

The CDR3 nucleotides are TGCAGCGTTGAACTAGCGGGAGCGGAGACCGGGGAGCTGTTTTTT. It codes for CSVELAGAETGELFF. The gene calls are TRBV29-1 and TRBJ2-2; 10 nucleotides align to TRBD2. The V gene end was trimmed by 2 bases and the J gene end by 5 bases; junction bases not matched to a gene: 5. Germline V gene data show CDR1 as SQVTM and CDR2 as ANQGSEA. The CDR3 totals 15 residues.

The CDR3, as DNA: TGTGCCAGCAGTGGAGCGGGGGAAGAGACCCAGTACTTC. Its translation: CASSGAGEETQYF. This chain connects TRBV7-3 to TRBJ2-5, with TRBD2 identical over 8 bases. The CDR3 has 13 residues. The trim removed 6 bases at V and 3 bases at J, leaving 3 bases unmatched. The germline CDR1 and CDR2 sequences are SGHTA and FQGTGA. Filled out from reference TRBV7-3 and TRBJ2-5, the complete variable domain reads GAGVSQTPSNKVTEKGKYVELRCDPISGHTALYWYRQSLGQGPEFLIYFQGTGAADDSGLPNDRFFAVRPEGSVSTLKIQRTERGDSAVYLCASSGAGEETQYFGPGTRLLVL.